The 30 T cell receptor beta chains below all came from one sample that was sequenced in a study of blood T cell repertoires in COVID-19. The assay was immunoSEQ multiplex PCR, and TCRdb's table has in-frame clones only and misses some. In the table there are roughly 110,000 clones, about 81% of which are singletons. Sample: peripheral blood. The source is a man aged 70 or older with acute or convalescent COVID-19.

The CDR3 coding sequence is TGTGCCAGCAGTCTCCCCCAGACAGGTACCTACGAGCAGTACTTC. Its protein is CASSLPQTGTYEQYF. The genes are TRBV6-6 and TRBJ2-7, with D possibly matching TRBD1 (6 bases). Trimming took off 5 bases at V and 2 bases at J, with 16 bases between the two ends. The germline CDR1 and CDR2 sequences are MNHNY and SVGAGI (reference sequence). The CDR3 totals 15 residues.

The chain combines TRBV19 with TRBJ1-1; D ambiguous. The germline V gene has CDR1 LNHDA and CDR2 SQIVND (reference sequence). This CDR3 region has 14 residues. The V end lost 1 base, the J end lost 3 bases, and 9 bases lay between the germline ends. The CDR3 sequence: CASSIARGYTEAFF. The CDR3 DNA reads TGTGCCAGTAGTATAGCGCGAGGGTACACTGAAGCTTTCTTT.

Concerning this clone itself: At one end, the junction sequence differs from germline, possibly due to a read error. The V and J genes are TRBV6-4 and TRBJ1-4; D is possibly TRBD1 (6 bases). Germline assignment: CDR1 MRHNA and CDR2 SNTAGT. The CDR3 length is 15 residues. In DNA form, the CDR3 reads TGTGCCGGCAGAGGGGGACACGGTAGGGATGAAAAACTGTTTTTT. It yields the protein CAGRGGHGRDEKLFF.

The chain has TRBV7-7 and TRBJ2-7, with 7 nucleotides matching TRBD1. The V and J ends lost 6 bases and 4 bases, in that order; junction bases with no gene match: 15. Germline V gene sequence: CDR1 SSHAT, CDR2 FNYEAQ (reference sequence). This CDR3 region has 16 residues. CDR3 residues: CASRMLGGDREYEQYF. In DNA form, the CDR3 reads TGTGCCAGCAGGATGCTAGGGGGTGACAGGGAATACGAGCAGTACTTC.

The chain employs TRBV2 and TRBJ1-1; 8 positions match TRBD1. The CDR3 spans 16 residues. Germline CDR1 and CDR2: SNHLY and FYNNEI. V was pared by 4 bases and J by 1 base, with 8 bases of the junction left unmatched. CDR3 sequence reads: CASSVPTGAPNTEAFF. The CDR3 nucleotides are TGTGCCAGCAGTGTCCCGACAGGGGCTCCGAACACTGAAGCTTTCTTT.

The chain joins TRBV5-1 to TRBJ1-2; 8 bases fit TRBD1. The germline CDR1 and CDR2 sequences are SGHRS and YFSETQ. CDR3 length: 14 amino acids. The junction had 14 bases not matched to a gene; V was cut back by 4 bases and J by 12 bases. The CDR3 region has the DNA TGCGCCAGCAGCGCCGGGACAGGAGAAAGGTCGAACACCTTC. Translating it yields CASSAGTGERSNTF.

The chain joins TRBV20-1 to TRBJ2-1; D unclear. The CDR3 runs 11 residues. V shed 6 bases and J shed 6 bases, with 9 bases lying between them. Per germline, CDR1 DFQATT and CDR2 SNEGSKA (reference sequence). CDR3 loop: CSALRFNEQFF. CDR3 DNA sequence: TGCAGTGCCCTCCGGTTCAATGAGCAGTTCTTC.

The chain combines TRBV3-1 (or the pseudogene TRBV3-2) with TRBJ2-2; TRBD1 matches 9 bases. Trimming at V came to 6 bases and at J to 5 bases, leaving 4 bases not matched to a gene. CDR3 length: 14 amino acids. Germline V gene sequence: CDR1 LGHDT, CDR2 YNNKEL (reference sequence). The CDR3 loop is CASRGQGYTGELFF. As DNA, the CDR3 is TGTGCCAGCAGGGGACAGGGCTATACCGGGGAGCTGTTTTTT.

The CDR3 DNA is TGTGCCAGCAGCCAAGTGGTCAGACTAGCGGGGAGAAATGAGCAGTTCTTC. Protein sequence: CASSQVVRLAGRNEQFF. The V call is TRBV14, the J call TRBJ2-1; 11 bases line up with TRBD2. The J segment lost 7 bases and the V segment lost 1 base, leaving 9 bases of the junction unmatched. The length of the CDR3 is 17 residues. The germline V gene has CDR1 SGHDN and CDR2 FVKESK.

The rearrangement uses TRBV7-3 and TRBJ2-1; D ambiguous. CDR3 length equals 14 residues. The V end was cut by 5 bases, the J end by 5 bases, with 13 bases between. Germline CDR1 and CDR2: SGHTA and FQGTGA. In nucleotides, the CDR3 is TGTGCCAGCAGCGGCCTCAGCGCTGACAATGAGCAGTTCTTC. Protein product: CASSGLSADNEQFF.

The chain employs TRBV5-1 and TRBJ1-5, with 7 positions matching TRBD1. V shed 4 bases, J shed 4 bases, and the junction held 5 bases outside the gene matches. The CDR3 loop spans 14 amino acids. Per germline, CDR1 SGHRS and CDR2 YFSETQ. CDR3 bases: TGCGCCAGCAGCCCTGGGACAGAAAATCAGCCCCAGCATTTT. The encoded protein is CASSPGTENQPQHF.

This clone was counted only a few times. The DNA of the CDR3 is TGTGCCTGGAGCTCTTACAGGGGCTCCCTGGGAGGCTACACCTTC. As protein: CAWSSYRGSLGGYTF. The V and J genes are TRBV30 and TRBJ1-2; 7 bases are shared with TRBD1. The CDR3 length is 15 residues. Per the germline V gene, CDR1 is GTSNPN and CDR2 is SVGIG (reference sequence). Trimming took 3 bases from V and 8 from J; bases not matched to a gene: 15.

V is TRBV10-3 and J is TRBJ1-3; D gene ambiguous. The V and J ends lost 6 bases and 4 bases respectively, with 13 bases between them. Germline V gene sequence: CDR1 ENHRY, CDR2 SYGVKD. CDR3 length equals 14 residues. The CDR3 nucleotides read TGTGCCATCAGATCTCATGAGGCAGGAAACACCATATATTTT. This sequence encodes CAIRSHEAGNTIYF.

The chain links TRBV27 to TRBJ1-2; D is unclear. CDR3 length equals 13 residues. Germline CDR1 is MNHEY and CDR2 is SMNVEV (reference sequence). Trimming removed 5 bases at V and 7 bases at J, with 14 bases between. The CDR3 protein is CASSPSLYGGYTF. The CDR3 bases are TGTGCCAGCAGTCCCTCCCTTTACGGTGGCTACACCTTC.

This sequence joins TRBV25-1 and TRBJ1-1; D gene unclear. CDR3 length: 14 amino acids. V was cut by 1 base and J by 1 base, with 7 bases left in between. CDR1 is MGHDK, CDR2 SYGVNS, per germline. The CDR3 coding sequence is TGTGCCAGCAGTGAATCCTACAGGAACACTGAAGCTTTCTTT. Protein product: CASSESYRNTEAFF.

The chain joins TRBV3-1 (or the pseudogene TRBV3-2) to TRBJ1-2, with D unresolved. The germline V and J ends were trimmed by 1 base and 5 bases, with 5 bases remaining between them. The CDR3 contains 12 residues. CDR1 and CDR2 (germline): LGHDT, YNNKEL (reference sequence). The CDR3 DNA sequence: TGTGCCAGCAGCCAAGTCCCTTATGGCTACACCTTC. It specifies CASSQVPYGYTF.

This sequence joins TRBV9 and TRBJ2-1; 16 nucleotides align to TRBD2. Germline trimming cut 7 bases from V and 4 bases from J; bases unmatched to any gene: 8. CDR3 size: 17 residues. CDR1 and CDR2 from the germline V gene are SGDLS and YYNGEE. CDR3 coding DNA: TGTGCCAGCGGAAAGGGACTAGCGGGAGGGAAATACAATGAGCAGTTCTTC. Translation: CASGKGLAGGKYNEQFF.

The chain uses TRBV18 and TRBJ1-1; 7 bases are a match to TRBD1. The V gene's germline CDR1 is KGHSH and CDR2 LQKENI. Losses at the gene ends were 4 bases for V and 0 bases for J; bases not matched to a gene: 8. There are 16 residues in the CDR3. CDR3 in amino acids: CASSLTGSMVNTEAFF. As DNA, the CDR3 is TGTGCCAGCTCACTGACAGGGAGTATGGTGAACACTGAAGCTTTCTTT.

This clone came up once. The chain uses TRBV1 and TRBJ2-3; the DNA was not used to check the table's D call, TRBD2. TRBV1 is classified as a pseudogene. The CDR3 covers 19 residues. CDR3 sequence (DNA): TGCACCAGCAGCCAAGATATTCCCCCTAGCGGGGGGGCGACAGATACGCAGTATTTT. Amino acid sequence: CTSSQDIPPSGGATDTQYF.

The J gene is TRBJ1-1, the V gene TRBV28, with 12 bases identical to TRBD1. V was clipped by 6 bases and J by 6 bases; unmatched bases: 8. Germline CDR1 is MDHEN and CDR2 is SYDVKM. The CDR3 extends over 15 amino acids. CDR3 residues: CASRTGTGGIAEAFF. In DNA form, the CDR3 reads TGTGCCAGCAGAACCGGGACAGGGGGCATAGCTGAAGCTTTCTTT. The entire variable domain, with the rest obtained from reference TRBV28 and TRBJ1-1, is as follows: DVKVTQSSRYLVKRTGEKVFLECVQDMDHENMFWYRQDPGLGLRLIYFSYDVKMKEKGDIPEGYSVSREKKERFSLILESASTNQTSMYLCASRTGTGGIAEAFFGQGTRLTVV.

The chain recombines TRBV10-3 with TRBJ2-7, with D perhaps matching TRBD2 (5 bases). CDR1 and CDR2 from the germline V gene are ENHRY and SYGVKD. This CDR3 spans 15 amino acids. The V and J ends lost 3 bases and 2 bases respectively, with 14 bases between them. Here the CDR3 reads CAISDTRRFAYEQYF. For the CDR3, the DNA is TGTGCCATCAGTGATACCAGGAGGTTTGCCTACGAGCAGTACTTC.

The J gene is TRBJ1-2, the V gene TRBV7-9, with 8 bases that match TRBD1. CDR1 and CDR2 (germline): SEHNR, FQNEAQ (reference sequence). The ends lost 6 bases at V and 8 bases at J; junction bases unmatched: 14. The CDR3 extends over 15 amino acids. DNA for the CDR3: TGTGCCAGCAGAGGCCGGGACAGGCCCTCTCGCGGCTACACCTTC. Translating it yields CASRGRDRPSRGYTF.

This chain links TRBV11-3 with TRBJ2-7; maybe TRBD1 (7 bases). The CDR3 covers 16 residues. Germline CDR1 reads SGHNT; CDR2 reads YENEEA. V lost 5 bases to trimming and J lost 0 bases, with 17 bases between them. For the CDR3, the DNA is TGTGCCAGCAGCCCAGGGGGGACGGCGTCCTCCTACGAGCAGTACTTC. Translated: CASSPGGTASSYEQYF.

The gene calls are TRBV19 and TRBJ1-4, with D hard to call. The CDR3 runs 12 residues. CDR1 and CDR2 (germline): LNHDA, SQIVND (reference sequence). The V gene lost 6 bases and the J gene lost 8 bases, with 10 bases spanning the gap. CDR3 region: CASSTGFEKLFF. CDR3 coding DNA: TGTGCCAGTAGCACGGGGTTCGAAAAACTGTTTTTT. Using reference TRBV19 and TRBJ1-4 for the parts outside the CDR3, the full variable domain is DGGITQSPKYLFRKEGQNVTLSCEQNLNHDAMYWYRQDPGQGLRLIYYSQIVNDFQKGDIAEGYSVSREKKESFPLTVTSAQKNPTAFYLCASSTGFEKLFFGSGTQLSVL.

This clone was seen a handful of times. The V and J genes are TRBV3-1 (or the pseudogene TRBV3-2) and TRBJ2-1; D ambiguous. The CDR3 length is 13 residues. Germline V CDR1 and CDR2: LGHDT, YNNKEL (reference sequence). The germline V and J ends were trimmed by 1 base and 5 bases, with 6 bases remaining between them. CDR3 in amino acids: CASSQGPNNEQFF. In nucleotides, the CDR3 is TGTGCCAGCAGCCAAGGGCCAAACAATGAGCAGTTCTTC.

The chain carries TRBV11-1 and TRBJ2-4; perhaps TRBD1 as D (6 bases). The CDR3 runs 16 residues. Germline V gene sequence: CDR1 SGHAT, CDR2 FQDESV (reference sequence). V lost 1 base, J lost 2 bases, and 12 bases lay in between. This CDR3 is CASSLGGPGSKNIQYF. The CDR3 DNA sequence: TGTGCCAGCAGCTTAGGGGGGCCAGGGTCCAAAAACATTCAGTACTTC.

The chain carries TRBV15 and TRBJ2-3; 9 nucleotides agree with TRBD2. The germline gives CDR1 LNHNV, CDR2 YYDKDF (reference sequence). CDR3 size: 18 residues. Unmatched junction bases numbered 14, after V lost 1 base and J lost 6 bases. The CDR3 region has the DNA TGTGCCACCAGCAGAGTGGCGGCTAGCGGGAAGAGGGGGGATACGCAGTATTTT. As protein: CATSRVAASGKRGDTQYF. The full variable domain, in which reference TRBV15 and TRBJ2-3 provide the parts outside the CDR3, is DAMVIQNPRYQVTQFGKPVTLSCSQTLNHNVMYWYQQKSSQAPKLLFHYYDKDFNNEADTPDNFQSRRPNTSFCFLDIRSPGLGDTAMYLCATSRVAASGKRGDTQYFGPGTRLTVL.

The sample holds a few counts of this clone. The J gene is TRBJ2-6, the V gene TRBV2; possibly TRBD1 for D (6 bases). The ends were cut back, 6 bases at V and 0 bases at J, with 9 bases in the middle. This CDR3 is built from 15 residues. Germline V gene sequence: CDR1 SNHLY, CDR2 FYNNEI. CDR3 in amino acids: CASRDRNSGANVLTF. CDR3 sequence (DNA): TGTGCCAGCAGGGACAGAAACTCTGGGGCCAACGTCCTGACTTTC.

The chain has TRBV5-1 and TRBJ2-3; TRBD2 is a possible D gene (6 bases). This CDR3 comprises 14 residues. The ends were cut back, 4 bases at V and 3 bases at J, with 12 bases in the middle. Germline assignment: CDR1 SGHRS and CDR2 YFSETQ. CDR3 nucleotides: TGCGCCAGCAGCAGCCCCGGGAGTACAGATACGCAGTATTTT. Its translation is CASSSPGSTDTQYF.

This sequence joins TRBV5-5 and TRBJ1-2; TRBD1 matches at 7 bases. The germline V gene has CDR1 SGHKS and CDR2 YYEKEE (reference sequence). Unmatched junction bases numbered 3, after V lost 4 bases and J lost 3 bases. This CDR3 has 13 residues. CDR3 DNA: TGTGCCAGCAGCCGTCAGGGGGACTATGGCTACACCTTC. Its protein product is CASSRQGDYGYTF.